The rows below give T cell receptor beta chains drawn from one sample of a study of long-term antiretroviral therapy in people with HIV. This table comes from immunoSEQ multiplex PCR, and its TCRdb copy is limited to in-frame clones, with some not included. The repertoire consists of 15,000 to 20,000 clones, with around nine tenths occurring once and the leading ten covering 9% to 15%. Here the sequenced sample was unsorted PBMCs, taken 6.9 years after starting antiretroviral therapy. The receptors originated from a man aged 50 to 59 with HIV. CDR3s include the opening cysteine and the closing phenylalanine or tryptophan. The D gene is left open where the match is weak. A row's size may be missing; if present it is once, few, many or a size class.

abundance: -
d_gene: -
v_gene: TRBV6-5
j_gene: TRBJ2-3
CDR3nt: TGTGCCAGCAGTTACCAATTCCCGGATACGCAGTATTTT
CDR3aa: CASSYQFPDTQYF

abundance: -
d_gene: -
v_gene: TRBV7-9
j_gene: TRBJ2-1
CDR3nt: TGTGCCAGCAGCTTAGTTTGGGACAATGAGCAGTTCTTC
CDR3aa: CASSLVWDNEQFF

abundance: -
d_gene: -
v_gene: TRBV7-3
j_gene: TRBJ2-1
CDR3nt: TGTGCCAGCAGCTTAACGGAGGGGGTAGTGGGGTTCGACAATGAGCAGTTCTTC
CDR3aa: CASSLTEGVVGFDNEQFF

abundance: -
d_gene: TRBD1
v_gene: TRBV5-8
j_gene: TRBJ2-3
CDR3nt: TGTGCCAGCAGCTTGGATCCTCCGGGACAGGGGGCAGATACGCAGTATTTT
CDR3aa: CASSLDPPGQGADTQYF

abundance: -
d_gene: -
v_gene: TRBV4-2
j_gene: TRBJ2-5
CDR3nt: TGTGCCAGCAGACCTCGATGGGGACCAGACCAAGAGACCCAGTACTTC
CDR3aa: CASRPRWGPDQETQYF

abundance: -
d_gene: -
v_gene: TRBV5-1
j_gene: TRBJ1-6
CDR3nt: TGCGCCAGCAGCTCGGACAGCTATTCACCCCTCCACTTT
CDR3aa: CASSSDSYSPLHF

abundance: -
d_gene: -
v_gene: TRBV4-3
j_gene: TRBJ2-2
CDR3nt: TGCGCCAGCAGCCATAATACAGGTGAAGGTGGGGAGCTGTTTTTT
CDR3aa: CASSHNTGEGGELFF

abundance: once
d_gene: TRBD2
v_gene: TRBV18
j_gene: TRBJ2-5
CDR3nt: TGTGCCAGCTCACCACTCCGACCGACTAGCGGGAGCGTAGAGACCCAGTACTTC
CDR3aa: CASSPLRPTSGSVETQYF

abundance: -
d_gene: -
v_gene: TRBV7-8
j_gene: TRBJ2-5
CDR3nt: TGTGCCAGCAGCTTAAGGGAGAGCCAAGAGACCCAGTACTTC
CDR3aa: CASSLRESQETQYF

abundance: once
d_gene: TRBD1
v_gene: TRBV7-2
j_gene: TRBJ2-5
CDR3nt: TGTGCCAGCAGCCCCCGGGACAGACAAGAGACCCAGTACTTC
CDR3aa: CASSPRDRQETQYF

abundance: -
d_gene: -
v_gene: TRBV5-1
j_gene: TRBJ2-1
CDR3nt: TGCGCCAGCAGCGAAGACGACAGAAATGAGCAGTTCTTC
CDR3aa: CASSEDDRNEQFF

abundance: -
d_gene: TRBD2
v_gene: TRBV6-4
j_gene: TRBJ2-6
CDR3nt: TGTGCCAGCAGTGACTCGGGGGGGAAACCTGGGGCCAACGTCCTGACTTTC
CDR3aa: CASSDSGGKPGANVLTF

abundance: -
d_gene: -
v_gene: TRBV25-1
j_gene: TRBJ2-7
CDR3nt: TGTGCCAGCAGTGAATTGGAGGTCACGCCCGGGAACGAGCAGTACTTC
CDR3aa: CASSELEVTPGNEQYF

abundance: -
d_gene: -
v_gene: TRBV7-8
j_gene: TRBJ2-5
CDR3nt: TGTGCCAGCAGCTCAGACGCGCCGGGAGTCCGCCGGGAGACCCAGTACTTC
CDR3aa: CASSSDAPGVRRETQYF

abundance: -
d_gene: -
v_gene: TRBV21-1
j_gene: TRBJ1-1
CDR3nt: TGTGCCAGCCCCGACACAGTACCACCGAACACTGAAGCTTTCTTT
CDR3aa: CASPDTVPPNTEAFF

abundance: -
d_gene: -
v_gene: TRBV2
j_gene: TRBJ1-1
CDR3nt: TGTGCCAGCAGCAAAGAGGTGACTGAAGCTTTCTTT
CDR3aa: CASSKEVTEAFF

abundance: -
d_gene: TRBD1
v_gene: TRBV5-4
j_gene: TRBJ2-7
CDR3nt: TGTGCCAGCAGCTTGGCGGACAGGGGTTCCCGGGAGCAGTACTTC
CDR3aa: CASSLADRGSREQYF

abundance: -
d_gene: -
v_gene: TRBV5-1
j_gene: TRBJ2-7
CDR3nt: TGCGCCAGCAGTCTAGGATCGAGGGATCGAGAGGAGCAGTACTTC
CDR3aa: CASSLGSRDREEQYF

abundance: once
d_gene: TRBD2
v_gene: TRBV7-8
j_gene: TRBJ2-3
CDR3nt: TGTGCCAGCAGCTTAGCTAGCGGGGCCCCGGTCGGCACAGATACGCAGTATTTT
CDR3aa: CASSLASGAPVGTDTQYF

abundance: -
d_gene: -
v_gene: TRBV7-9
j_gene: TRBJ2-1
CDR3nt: TGTGCCCCCAATGAGCAGTTCTTC
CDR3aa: CAPNEQFF

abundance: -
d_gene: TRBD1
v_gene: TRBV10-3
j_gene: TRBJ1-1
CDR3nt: TGTGCCATCAGTGAGGAGACAGGGCTGGCTTTCTTT
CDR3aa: CAISEETGLAFF

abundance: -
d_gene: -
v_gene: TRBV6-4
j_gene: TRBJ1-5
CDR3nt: TGTGCCAGGTCGAGGTTGGGCAATCAGCCCCAGCATTTT
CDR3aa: CARSRLGNQPQHF

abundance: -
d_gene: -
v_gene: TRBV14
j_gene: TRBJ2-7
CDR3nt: TGTGCCAGCAGCCAAGCCTACGAGCAGTACTTC
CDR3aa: CASSQAYEQYF

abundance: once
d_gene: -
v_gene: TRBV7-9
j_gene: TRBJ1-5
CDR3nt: TGTGCCAGCAGCTTAGTAGTACATGAGCCCCAGCATTTT
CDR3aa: CASSLVVHEPQHF

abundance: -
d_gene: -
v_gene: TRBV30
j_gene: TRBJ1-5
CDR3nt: TGTGCCTTTCAGGGGAAAAATAGCAATCAGCCCCAGCATTTT
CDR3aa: CAFQGKNSNQPQHF

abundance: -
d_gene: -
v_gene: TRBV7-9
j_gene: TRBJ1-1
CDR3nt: TGTGCCAGCAGCTTAGGACAGATTGAAGCTTTCTTT
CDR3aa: CASSLGQIEAFF

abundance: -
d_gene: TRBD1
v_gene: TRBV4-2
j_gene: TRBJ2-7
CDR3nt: TGTGCCAGCAGCCAAATCGGGACAGTCTCCTACGAGCAGTACTTC
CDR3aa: CASSQIGTVSYEQYF

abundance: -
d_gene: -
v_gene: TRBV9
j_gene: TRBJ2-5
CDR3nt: TGTGCCAGCAGCGTAGAGCCGGCGGGGCAAGAGACCCAGTACTTC
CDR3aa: CASSVEPAGQETQYF

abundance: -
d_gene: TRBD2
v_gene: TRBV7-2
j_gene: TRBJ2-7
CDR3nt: TGTGCCAGCAGCTTAGGGCGGGAGAAGGGAGAGCAGTACTTC
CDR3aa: CASSLGREKGEQYF

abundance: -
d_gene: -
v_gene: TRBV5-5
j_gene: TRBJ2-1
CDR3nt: TGTGCCAGCAGCCCGGGGGTAGAGCAGTTCTTC
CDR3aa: CASSPGVEQFF

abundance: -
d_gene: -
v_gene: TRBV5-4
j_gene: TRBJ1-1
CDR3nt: TGTGCCAGCAGCTACCGGACAGCGAACACTGAAGCTTTCTTT
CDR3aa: CASSYRTANTEAFF

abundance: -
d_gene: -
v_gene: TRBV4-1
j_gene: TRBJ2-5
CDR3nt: TGCGCCAGCAGCCAAGAGACATTCAATACCCAGTACTTC
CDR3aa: CASSQETFNTQYF

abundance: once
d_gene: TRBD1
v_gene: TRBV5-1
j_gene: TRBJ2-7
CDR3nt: TGCGCCAGCAGCCCGAGGACAGGGGCTTCAAGCTCCTACGAGCAGTACTTC
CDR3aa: CASSPRTGASSSYEQYF

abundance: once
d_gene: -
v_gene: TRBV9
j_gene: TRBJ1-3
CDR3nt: TGTGCCAGCAGCGTAGTAGACTCTGGAAACACCATATATTTT
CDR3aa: CASSVVDSGNTIYF

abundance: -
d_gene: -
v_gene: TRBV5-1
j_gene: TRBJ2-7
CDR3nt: TGCGCCAGCAGCACACAGCCCACAACTACCTACCCCACCTCCAGGTACTTC
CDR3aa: CASSTQPTTTYPTSRYF

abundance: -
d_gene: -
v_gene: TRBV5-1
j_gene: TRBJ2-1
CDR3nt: TGCGCCAGCAGCTTGTCTCTTCAAAGGGGAACAGCTAAAAGCTCCTACAATGAGCAGTTCTTC
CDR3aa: CASSLSLQRGTAKSSYNEQFF

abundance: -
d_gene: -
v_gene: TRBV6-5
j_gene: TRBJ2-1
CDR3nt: TGTGCCAGCAGAGCGGGCAGCTCCTACAATGAGCAGTTCTTC
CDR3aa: CASRAGSSYNEQFF

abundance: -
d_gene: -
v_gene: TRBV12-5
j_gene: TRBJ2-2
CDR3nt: TGTGCTAGTGGTTTGGACCTCACCGGGGAGCTGTTTTTT
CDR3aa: CASGLDLTGELFF

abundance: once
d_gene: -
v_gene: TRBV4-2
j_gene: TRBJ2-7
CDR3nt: TGTGCCAGCAGCCACTCCCCAAGGGGCCCTACCTACGAGCAGTACTTC
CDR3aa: CASSHSPRGPTYEQYF

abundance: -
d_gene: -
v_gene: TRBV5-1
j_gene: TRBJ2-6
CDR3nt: TGCGCCAGCAGCTTGGATTGGGGGTCCTCTGGGGCCAACGTCCTGACTTTC
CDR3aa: CASSLDWGSSGANVLTF

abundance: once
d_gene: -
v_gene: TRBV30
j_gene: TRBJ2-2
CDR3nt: TGTGCCTGGAGTTCTGGGTTGAACACCGGGGAGCTGTTTTTT
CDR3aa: CAWSSGLNTGELFF

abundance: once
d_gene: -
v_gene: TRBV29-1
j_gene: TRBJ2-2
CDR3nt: TGCAGCGTTACTCACACCGGGGAGCTGTTTTTT
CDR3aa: CSVTHTGELFF

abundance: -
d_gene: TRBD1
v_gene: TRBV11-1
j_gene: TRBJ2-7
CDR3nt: TGTGCCAGCAGCTTAATAAGGGGGCAGTTGGGAGAGCAGTACTTC
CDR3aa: CASSLIRGQLGEQYF

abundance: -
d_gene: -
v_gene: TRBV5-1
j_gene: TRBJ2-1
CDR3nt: TGCGCCAGCAGCTTGGTCATCATGGGACAAAAAGATTACAATGAGCAGTTCTTC
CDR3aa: CASSLVIMGQKDYNEQFF

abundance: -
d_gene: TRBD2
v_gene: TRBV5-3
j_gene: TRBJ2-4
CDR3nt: TGTGCCAGAAGCTTTTGCGGGGAGGGCCAGCTAGCCAAAAACATTCAGTACTTC
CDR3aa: CARSFCGEGQLAKNIQYF

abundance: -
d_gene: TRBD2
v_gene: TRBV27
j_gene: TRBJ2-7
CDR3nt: TGTGCCAGCAGGGGGGTAGCGGGAGGTATCTCCTACGAGCAGTACTTC
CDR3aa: CASRGVAGGISYEQYF

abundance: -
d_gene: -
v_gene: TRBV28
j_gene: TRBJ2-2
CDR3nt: TGTGCCAGCAGCCAGATCCGGGAGAACACCGGGGAGCTGTTTTTT
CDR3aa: CASSQIRENTGELFF

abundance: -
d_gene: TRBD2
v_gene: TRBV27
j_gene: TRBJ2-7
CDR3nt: TGTGCCAGCAGTTCTGGGGTTAGCGGGAGGACCGACGAGCAGTACTTC
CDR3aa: CASSSGVSGRTDEQYF

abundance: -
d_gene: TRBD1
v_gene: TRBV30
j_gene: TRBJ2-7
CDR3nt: TGTGTTGGACAGGGGGCGTACGAGCAGTACTTC
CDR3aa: CVGQGAYEQYF